This entry is about one T cell receptor (beta chain). The method was immunoSEQ multiplex PCR; TCRdb's version includes in-frame clones alone and lacks a portion of them. The sample yields about 140,000 clones, roughly 88% seen once. This specimen belongs to a study of blood T cell repertoires in COVID-19. At the level of the study: Italy, Spain and the United States were the sources of the convalescent and acute COVID-19 samples. T cells, B-cell-depleted T cells, or PBMCs provided the cDNA or gDNA that served as material.

CDR1 and CDR2 from the germline V gene are SGHTA and FQGNSA. CDR3 length: 15 amino acids. V was cut by 5 bases and J by 4 bases, with 15 bases left in between. The origin of this receptor is a woman in her fifties or sixties with acute or convalescent COVID-19. The sample comprised peripheral blood. V usage is TRBV7-2 and J usage is TRBJ1-3; possible D gene TRBD1, 6 bases. CDR3 sequence (DNA): TGTGCCAGCAGCCAGGACAGTTTGCGGGGAAACACCATATATTTT. Protein sequence: CASSQDSLRGNTIYF.